This passage covers 20 T cell receptor beta chains from one sample sequenced in a study of T cells after yellow fever vaccination. MiXCR, applied by TCRdb to the 5' RACE reads, yields one record per CDR3 protein. The top ten clones hold 15% to 20% of a sample with 250,000 to 400,000 distinct CDR3 sequences, over 3.5% of them seen once. The sample in question was PBMCs, obtained 15 days after the yellow fever booster vaccination. These receptor sequences come from a man in his late teens or twenties who received the YFV17D yellow fever vaccine.

In its sample, this clonotype was seen a few times. This chain connects TRBV25-1 to TRBJ2-5; D remains unclear. The germline V gene encodes CDR1 MGHDK and CDR2 SYGVNS. The CDR3 extends over 14 amino acids. V was cut by 4 bases and J by 11 bases, with 20 bases left in between. In DNA, the CDR3 is TGTGCCAGCAGTGGACGTCCAGAGACTGCTGCTCAGTACTTC. This sequence encodes CASSGRPETAAQYF.

This clonotype has at least ten counts. The chain recombines TRBV7-2 with TRBJ1-6; D is possibly TRBD1 (6 bases). The V end lost 7 bases, the J end lost 13 bases, and 20 bases lay between the germline ends. The CDR3 length is 14 residues. The germline gives CDR1 SGHTA, CDR2 FQGNSA. Here the CDR3 reads CASTPGQPSNPLHF. The CDR3 DNA reads TGTGCCAGCACCCCAGGACAGCCCTCGAATCCCCTCCACTTT.

This clonotype was observed many times. The CDR3 loop is CAISDPAVTNEKLFF. CDR3 DNA: TGTGCCATCAGTGATCCCGCAGTAACTAATGAAAAACTGTTTTTT. The chain is built from TRBV10-3 and TRBJ1-4; D remains unclear. The CDR3 contains 15 residues. The V gene lost 3 bases and the J gene lost 1 base, with 9 bases spanning the gap. Germline CDR1 and CDR2: ENHRY and SYGVKD.

This clonotype was recorded many times. The chain has TRBV20-1 and TRBJ2-5; D ambiguous. CDR1 DFQATT and CDR2 SNEGSKA come from the germline V gene (reference sequence). The CDR3 sequence is 11 residues long. V was shortened by 6 bases and J by 4 bases, with 9 bases between the two germline ends. The CDR3: CSAFPGETQYF. Here the CDR3 DNA reads TGCAGTGCCTTCCCTGGAGAGACCCAGTACTTC.

This clonotype showed up many times. The chain recombines TRBV4-3 with TRBJ2-1; 12 bases line up with TRBD1. Looked up from germline, CDR1 is LGHNA and CDR2 is YSLEER. CDR3 length: 16 residues. J lost 10 bases, V lost 0 bases, and 7 bases had no gene match. DNA for the CDR3: TGCGCCAGCAGCCAAGATTGGGGGACAGGGGGCAGGGAGCAGTTCTTC. This gives the protein CASSQDWGTGGREQFF.

This clonotype has at least ten counts. The chain joins TRBV7-2 to TRBJ2-3; weak D call: TRBD1 (5 bases). V gave up 0 bases and J gave up 0 bases, with 7 bases separating them. The CDR3 length is 15 residues. Germline lookup yields CDR1 SGHTA and CDR2 FQGNSA. CDR3 DNA: TGTGCCAGCAGCTTAGCCCCAGGGAGCACAGATACGCAGTATTTT. It codes for CASSLAPGSTDTQYF.

J is TRBJ1-1 and V is TRBV2; 8 positions match TRBD1. There are 13 residues in the CDR3. Trimming removed 6 bases from V and 6 bases from J; junction bases left unmatched: 6. Germline CDR1 and CDR2: SNHLY and FYNNEI. CDR3 protein: CASSSGTGPEAFF. Written as DNA, the CDR3 is TGTGCCAGCAGCTCGGGGACAGGCCCTGAAGCTTTCTTT.

This clonotype appeared a few times. The chain combines TRBV4-2 with TRBJ2-1, with 9 bases that match TRBD2. V was clipped by 1 base and J by 3 bases; unmatched bases: 7. The CDR3 runs 17 residues. Germline V gives CDR1 LGHNA, CDR2 YNFKEQ. This CDR3 reads CASSQGGSGGLYNEQFF. Here the CDR3 DNA reads TGTGCCAGCAGCCAAGGTGGTAGCGGGGGTCTCTACAATGAGCAGTTCTTC.

This clonotype was seen repeatedly, ten times or more. V and J are TRBV7-6 and TRBJ2-2; the D is unclear. Germline values: CDR1 SGHVS, CDR2 FNYEAQ. V lost 1 base to trimming and J lost 7 bases, with 19 bases between them. The CDR3 spans 17 residues. The CDR3 coding sequence is TGTGCCAGCAGCTTAGTTCTAAACACGTTCCCCCGCGGGGAGCTGTTTTTT. It translates to CASSLVLNTFPRGELFF.

There are many counts of this clonotype. CDR3 DNA sequence: TGCGCCAGCAGTGAAGGTAGCGAGCAGTACGTC. Its protein is CASSEGSEQYV. V is TRBV10-2 and J is TRBJ2-7; D gene ambiguous. The CDR3 has 11 residues. The germline gives CDR1 WSHSY, CDR2 SAAADI. V shed 3 bases and J shed 6 bases, with 6 bases lying between them.

The chain recombines TRBV4-1 with TRBJ1-4, with D hard to call. Looked up from germline, CDR1 is MGHRA and CDR2 is YSYEKL. This CDR3 is 19 amino acids long. V was shortened by 4 bases and J by 0 bases, with 21 bases between the two germline ends. Written as DNA, the CDR3 is TGCGCCAGCAGCCGGCCTACCGGGAGGGATAGCACAACTAATGAAAAACTGTTTTTT. Protein product: CASSRPTGRDSTTNEKLFF.

This clonotype was seen at least ten times. This chain connects TRBV7-9 to TRBJ2-2; D gene unclear. The germline CDR1 and CDR2 sequences are SEHNR and FQNEAQ (reference sequence). The CDR3 has 13 amino acids. V lost 5 bases and J 3 bases, leaving 7 bases between the germline ends. The CDR3 region is CASSTRDTGELFF. Written as DNA, the CDR3 is TGTGCCAGCAGCACCCGCGACACCGGGGAGCTGTTTTTT.

The V gene is TRBV7-2, the J gene TRBJ2-3; 9 bases are shared with TRBD1. Trimming cost V 5 bases and J 4 bases; bases outside gene matches: 4. The CDR3 spans 14 residues. Germline V gene lookup returns CDR1 SGHTA and CDR2 FQGNSA. In DNA form, the CDR3 reads TGTGCCAGCAGCCGGGGACAGGGCCCAGATACGCAGTATTTT. Amino acids: CASSRGQGPDTQYF. The variable domain in full, with the rest retrieved from reference TRBV7-2 and TRBJ2-3, is GAGVSQSPSNKVTEKGKDVELRCDPISGHTALYWYRQSLGQGLEFLIYFQGNSAPDKSGLPSDRFSAERTGGSVSTLTIQRTQQEDSAVYLCASSRGQGPDTQYFGPGTRLTVL.

The chain has TRBV20-1 and TRBJ1-3; D is possibly TRBD1 (5 bases). The germline V and J ends were trimmed by 3 bases and 2 bases, with 11 bases remaining between them. This CDR3 has 14 amino acids. Germline values: CDR1 DFQATT, CDR2 SNEGSKA (reference sequence). CDR3 loop: CSASPRDPGNTIYF. The DNA of the CDR3 is TGCAGTGCTAGCCCCAGGGACCCTGGAAACACCATATATTTT.

The sample holds many counts of this clonotype. This chain links TRBV5-1 with TRBJ2-3; D is possibly TRBD2 (5 bases). Germline CDR1 and CDR2: SGHRS and YFSETQ. CDR3 size: 16 residues. V lost 4 bases and J lost 4, with 19 bases in between. CDR3 sequence (DNA): TGCGCCAGCAGCCGGAGTCAGCCTAGCATTGCAGATACGCAGTATTTT. Amino acid sequence: CASSRSQPSIADTQYF.

This clonotype came up many times. The chain recombines TRBV9 with TRBJ2-1; 8 nucleotides align to TRBD2. The CDR3 is made up of 15 amino acids. Trimming cost V 2 bases and J 6 bases; bases outside gene matches: 7. CDR1 and CDR2 from the germline V gene are SGDLS and YYNGEE. CDR3 sequence reads: CASSVGGGPVNEQFF. The CDR3 DNA is TGTGCCAGCAGCGTTGGCGGGGGGCCGGTCAATGAGCAGTTCTTC.

This clonotype was detected ten times or more. The chain carries TRBV6-2 or TRBV6-3 and TRBJ1-1, with D unclear. Germline loops: CDR1 MNHEY, CDR2 SVGEGT. CDR3 size: 15 residues. V gave up 2 bases and J gave up 0 bases, with 10 bases separating them. The CDR3 here is CASSYPHSMNTEAFF. The DNA of the CDR3 is TGTGCCAGCAGTTACCCCCACAGCATGAACACTGAAGCTTTCTTT.

This clonotype was counted many times. The chain links TRBV12-3 or TRBV12-4 to TRBJ2-5; TRBD1 aligns across 7 bases. V lost 7 bases, J lost 6 bases, and 5 bases stayed unmatched. This CDR3 contains 12 residues. The CDR3 loop reads CASTRDSQTQYF. The CDR3 DNA sequence: TGTGCCAGCACTAGGGACAGCCAGACCCAGTACTTC.

This clonotype has at least ten counts. The V call is TRBV6-6, the J call TRBJ2-7, with 10 bases lining up with TRBD1. CDR1 is MNHNY and CDR2 is SVGAGI in the germline V gene (reference sequence). The CDR3 sequence is 16 residues long. With 2 bases clipped from V and 2 bases from J, the junction kept 6 bases outside the gene matches. This chain's CDR3 is CASSYRQGASTYEQYV. The DNA of the CDR3 is TGTGCCAGCAGTTACAGACAGGGGGCCTCGACCTACGAGCAGTACGTC.

The table lists this clonotype with a few counts. V usage is TRBV18 and J usage is TRBJ2-7; the match to TRBD1 covers 7 bases. In germline, CDR1 is KGHSH, CDR2 LQKENI. CDR3 length: 15 amino acids. With 3 bases clipped from V and 5 bases from J, the junction kept 10 bases outside the gene matches. Here the CDR3 reads CASSPVTGPFHEQYF. In DNA form, the CDR3 reads TGTGCCAGCTCACCCGTGACAGGGCCTTTTCACGAGCAGTACTTC.